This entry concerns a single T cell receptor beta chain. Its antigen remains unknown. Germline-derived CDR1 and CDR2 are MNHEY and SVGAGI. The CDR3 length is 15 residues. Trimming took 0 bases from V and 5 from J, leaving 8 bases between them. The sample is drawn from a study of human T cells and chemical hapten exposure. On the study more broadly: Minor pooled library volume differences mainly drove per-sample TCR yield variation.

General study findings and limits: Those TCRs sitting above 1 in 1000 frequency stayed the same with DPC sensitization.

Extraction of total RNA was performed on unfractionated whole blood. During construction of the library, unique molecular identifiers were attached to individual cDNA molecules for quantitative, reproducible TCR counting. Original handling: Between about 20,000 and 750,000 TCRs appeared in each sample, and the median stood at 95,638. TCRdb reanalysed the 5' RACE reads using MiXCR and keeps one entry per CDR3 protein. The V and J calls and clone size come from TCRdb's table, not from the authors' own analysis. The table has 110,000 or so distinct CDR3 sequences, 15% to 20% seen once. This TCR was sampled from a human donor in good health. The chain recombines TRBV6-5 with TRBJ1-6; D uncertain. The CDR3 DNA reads TGTGCCAGCAGTTACTCCAGCGCGAATAATTCACCCCTCCACTTT. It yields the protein CASSYSSANNSPLHF.